This T cell receptor beta chain came from a study of blood T cell repertoires in COVID-19. On the study more broadly: Some COVID-19 samples were acute and others convalescent; all came from the United States, Italy and Spain. Sources were T cells, B-cell-depleted T cells, or PBMCs; the material itself was cDNA or gDNA.

In the authors' workflow: Quantification of nucleated cells was approximated via reference gene primer amplification. Measured with immunoSEQ multiplex PCR; TCRdb has only the in-frame clones, and not every one. V and J calls and clone size follow that table, whereas D and trimming were derived from the DNA. The sample has under 300,000 clones; roughly 80% are singletons. The CDR3 runs to 16 residues. V lost 2 bases to trimming and J lost 3 bases; unmatched junction nucleotides: 4. Per the germline V gene, CDR1 is PRHDT and CDR2 is FYEKMQ (reference sequence). The chain has TRBV13 and TRBJ2-3, with 11 bases aligning to TRBD2. The clonotype originates from a woman aged 55-70 years with active or convalescent COVID-19. Sequencing was carried out using peripheral blood. The CDR3 loop is CASSLRASGGTDTQYF. CDR3 DNA sequence: TGTGCCAGCAGCTTACGGGCTAGCGGGGGGACAGATACGCAGTATTTT.